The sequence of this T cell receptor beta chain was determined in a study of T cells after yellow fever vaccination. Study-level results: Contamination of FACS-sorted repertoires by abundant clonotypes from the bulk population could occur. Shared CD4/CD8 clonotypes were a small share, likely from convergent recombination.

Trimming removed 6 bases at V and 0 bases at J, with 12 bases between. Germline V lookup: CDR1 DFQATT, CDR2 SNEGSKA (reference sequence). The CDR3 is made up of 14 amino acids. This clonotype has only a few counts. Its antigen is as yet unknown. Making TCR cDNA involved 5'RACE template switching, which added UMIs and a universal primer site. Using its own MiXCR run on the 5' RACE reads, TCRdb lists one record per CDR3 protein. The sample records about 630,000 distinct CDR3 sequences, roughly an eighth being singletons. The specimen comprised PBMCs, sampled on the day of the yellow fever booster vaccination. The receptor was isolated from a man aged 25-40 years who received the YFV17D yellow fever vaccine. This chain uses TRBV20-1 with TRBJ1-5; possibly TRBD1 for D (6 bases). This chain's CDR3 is CSAQDRNSNQPQHF. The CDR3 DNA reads TGCAGTGCCCAGGACAGAAATAGCAATCAGCCCCAGCATTTT.